What follows are 21 T cell receptor beta chains derived from one specimen sequenced in a study of vaccination and CD4 T cells after COVID-19. Treatment in this sample: roughly 11-day PBMC culture with coronavirus spike peptide pools or control peptides (ViraFEST assay). Their antigen targets remain unknown. Cultured CD4+ T-cell DNA underwent Oncomine TCR Beta short-read sequencing. MiXCR was run by TCRdb on the PCR reads, yielding one entry per CDR3 protein. The sample has roughly 14,000 distinct CDR3 sequences, roughly two fifths seen once. Sequenced here: CD4+ T cells from blood, cultured in vitro, sampled before SARS-CoV-2 vaccination. The receptors here all came from a human donor who had recovered from COVID-19.

This chain connects TRBV11-3 to TRBJ2-5, with 11 positions matching TRBD1. This CDR3 contains 15 residues. Trimming at V came to 7 bases and at J to 4 bases, leaving 8 bases not matched to a gene. Germline V lookup: CDR1 SGHNT, CDR2 YENEEA. In nucleotides, the CDR3 is TGTGCCAGCACCAAGGGACAGGGGGAGAGAGAGACCCAGTACTTC. As protein: CASTKGQGERETQYF.

The chain employs TRBV5-4 and TRBJ2-3, with a weak D call TRBD2 (6 bases). CDR3 length: 15 residues. The ends were cut back, 4 bases at V and 3 bases at J, with 15 bases in the middle. Per the germline V gene, CDR1 is SGHNT and CDR2 is YYREEE (reference sequence). Here the CDR3 reads CASSPAGGGTDTQYF. Here the CDR3 DNA reads TGTGCCAGCAGCCCAGCCGGTGGGGGGACAGATACGCAGTATTTT.

The V call is TRBV7-9, the J call TRBJ1-1; 10 bases map to TRBD1. This CDR3 has 15 amino acids. Trimming at V came to 3 bases and at J to 5 bases, leaving 6 bases not matched to a gene. Germline V gene sequence: CDR1 SEHNR, CDR2 FQNEAQ (reference sequence). CDR3 in amino acids: CASSFLGTGVTEAFF. Here the CDR3 DNA reads TGTGCCAGCAGCTTCTTGGGGACAGGGGTGACTGAAGCTTTCTTT.

This chain joins TRBV19 and TRBJ1-6; the D gene is possibly TRBD1 (5 bases). Germline assignment: CDR1 LNHDA and CDR2 SQIVND (reference sequence). This CDR3 contains 14 residues. Deletions cut 6 bases from V and 9 bases from J, with 15 bases between. The CDR3 region has the DNA TGTGCCAGTAGGGGGGACGCCCCTGCTTCACCCCTCCACTTT. Translation: CASRGDAPASPLHF.

The J gene is TRBJ2-3, the V gene TRBV5-4; 8 bases are a match to TRBD1. Per the germline V gene, CDR1 is SGHNT and CDR2 is YYREEE (reference sequence). The CDR3 loop spans 15 amino acids. J was trimmed by 3 bases and V by 2 bases; bases with no gene match: 5. CDR3 nucleotide sequence: TGTGCCAGCAGCTTCGCAGGGGGCAGAACAGATACGCAGTATTTT. Translation gives CASSFAGGRTDTQYF. Supplemented by reference TRBV5-4 and TRBJ2-3, the full variable domain reads ETGVTQSPTHLIKTRGQQVTLRCSSQSGHNTVSWYQQALGQGPQFIFQYYREEENGRGNFPPRFSGLQFPNYSSELNVNALELDDSALYLCASSFAGGRTDTQYFGPGTRLTVL.

The V gene is TRBV7-2, the J gene TRBJ1-5, with TRBD1 matching 7 bases. This CDR3 spans 14 amino acids. Germline CDR1 reads SGHTA; CDR2 reads FQGNSA. Unmatched junction bases numbered 10, after V lost 5 bases and J lost 9 bases. The CDR3 DNA reads TGTGCCAGCAGCGACCGGGACAGTCGCGCGCCCCAGCATTTT. Amino acids: CASSDRDSRAPQHF. The full variable domain, in which reference TRBV7-2 and TRBJ1-5 provide the parts outside the CDR3, is GAGVSQSPSNKVTEKGKDVELRCDPISGHTALYWYRQSLGQGLEFLIYFQGNSAPDKSGLPSDRFSAERTGGSVSTLTIQRTQQEDSAVYLCASSDRDSRAPQHFGDGTRLSIL.

The rearrangement joins TRBV5-6 to TRBJ1-1; 8 bases map to TRBD1. CDR1 is SGHDT and CDR2 is YYEEEE in the germline V gene. The CDR3 consists of 13 residues. The trim removed 3 bases at V and 4 bases at J, leaving 2 bases unmatched. The CDR3 sequence: CASSYRGFTEAFF. The CDR3 DNA reads TGTGCCAGCAGCTACAGGGGGTTCACTGAAGCTTTCTTT.

This clonotype has a handful of counts. The J gene is TRBJ1-2, the V gene TRBV20-1, with 9 positions matching TRBD1. The CDR3 has 15 amino acids. From germline, CDR1 is DFQATT and CDR2 SNEGSKA (reference sequence). The junction had 10 bases not matched to a gene; V was cut back by 1 base and J by 7 bases. CDR3: CSARAGQGPRSGYTF. CDR3 nucleotides: TGCAGTGCTAGAGCTGGACAGGGGCCGCGGAGTGGCTACACCTTC.

There are a few counts of this clonotype. V gene TRBV10-3 combines with J gene TRBJ2-5, with TRBD2 matching over 10 bases. J gave up 3 bases and V 8 bases, and 9 bases lay outside the gene matches. The CDR3 has 15 residues. CDR1 is ENHRY, CDR2 SYGVKD, per germline. CDR3 residues: CAISDSGGTKETQYF. CDR3 bases: TGTGCCATCTCTGATAGCGGGGGGACCAAAGAGACCCAGTACTTC.

The chain recombines TRBV19 with TRBJ2-2, with a possible D match to TRBD2 (6 bases). Germline V gene data show CDR1 as LNHDA and CDR2 as SQIVND (reference sequence). CDR3 length equals 15 residues. V shed 7 bases and J shed 2 bases, with 14 bases lying between them. The CDR3 here is CASKEGGLNTGELFF. CDR3 bases: TGTGCCAGTAAGGAGGGAGGCCTCAACACCGGGGAGCTGTTTTTT.

The gene calls are TRBV4-2 and TRBJ2-3, with 7 bases identical to TRBD2. The ends lost 0 bases at V and 3 bases at J; junction bases unmatched: 6. This CDR3 spans 16 amino acids. CDR1 is LGHNA, CDR2 YNFKEQ, per germline. The CDR3 is CASSQDDPSGTDTQYF. Here the CDR3 DNA reads TGTGCCAGCAGCCAAGATGATCCTAGCGGAACAGATACGCAGTATTTT.

This clonotype was counted only a few times. This sequence joins TRBV7-9 and TRBJ2-5, with a tentative D call TRBD1 (6 bases). Trimming removed 0 bases from V and 5 bases from J, with 22 bases in between. The CDR3 runs to 18 residues. Germline V gene data show CDR1 as SEHNR and CDR2 as FQNEAQ (reference sequence). CDR3 nucleotide sequence: TGTGCCAGCAGCTTAGCGACAGGAAGGTTGGACGGGCGGGAGACCCAGTACTTC. Residues: CASSLATGRLDGRETQYF.

The CDR3 coding sequence is TGTGCCAGCAGCTTGGGGGGTACCTACGAGCAGTACTTC. Protein: CASSLGGTYEQYF. The chain employs TRBV7-9 and TRBJ2-7; TRBD2 is a possible D gene (6 bases). CDR3 length: 13 amino acids. Trimming removed 3 bases at V and 2 bases at J, with 8 bases between. The germline V gene has CDR1 SEHNR and CDR2 FQNEAQ (reference sequence). The full variable domain, completed using reference TRBV7-9 and TRBJ2-7, is DTGVSQNPRHKITKRGQNVTFRCDPISEHNRLYWYRQTLGQGPEFLTYFQNEAQLEKSRLLSDRFSAERPKGSFSTLEIQRTEQGDSAMYLCASSLGGTYEQYFGPGTRLTVT.

The V gene is TRBV7-2, the J gene TRBJ1-2, with D perhaps TRBD1 (5 bases). Germline V gene data show CDR1 as SGHTA and CDR2 as FQGNSA. The CDR3 consists of 12 residues. V dropped 6 bases and J dropped 4 bases, with 9 bases sitting between them. The CDR3 DNA reads TGTGCCAGCAGACAGACAGCCTATGGCTACACCTTC. Protein: CASRQTAYGYTF.

The chain has TRBV5-6 and TRBJ1-5; 9 positions agree with TRBD1. Germline CDR1 reads SGHDT; CDR2 reads YYEEEE. The CDR3 is 15 amino acids. Losses at the gene ends were 0 bases for V and 5 bases for J; bases not matched to a gene: 3. The DNA of the CDR3 is TGTGCCAGCAGCTTGGCCGGGACAGGGTATCAGCCCCAGCATTTT. Residues: CASSLAGTGYQPQHF.

The genes are TRBV5-6 and TRBJ2-5; D uncertain. Per the germline V gene, CDR1 is SGHDT and CDR2 is YYEEEE. Trimming removed 4 bases at V and 0 bases at J, with 16 bases between. The CDR3 contains 16 residues. CDR3 coding DNA: TGTGCCAGCAGCCCCGCCGGGCCCTTCTACCAAGAGACCCAGTACTTC. It translates to CASSPAGPFYQETQYF.

This sequence joins TRBV6-2 or TRBV6-3 and TRBJ2-6; D could derive from TRBD1 or TRBD2 (5 bases each). There are 16 residues in the CDR3. Looked up from germline, CDR1 is MNHEY and CDR2 is SVGEGT. Between the trimmed V and J ends, which lost 6 bases and 4 bases, there was a span of 16 bases. In nucleotides, the CDR3 is TGTGCCAGCAGGTCGACGGGGCCGTCGGGGGCCAACGTCCTGACTTTC. This sequence encodes CASRSTGPSGANVLTF.

This clonotype was detected only a few times. As DNA, the CDR3 is TGCAGTGCTAGTTACTCATCGGAGACCCAGTACTTC. This sequence encodes CSASYSSETQYF. The chain employs TRBV20-1 and TRBJ2-5, with D unclear. The CDR3 runs to 12 residues. Germline assignment: CDR1 DFQATT and CDR2 SNEGSKA (reference sequence). V was pared by 3 bases and J by 5 bases, with 10 bases between.

This clonotype was seen a few times. The J gene is TRBJ1-1, the V gene TRBV7-2; a possible D gene is TRBD1 (5 bases). CDR1 is SGHTA and CDR2 is FQGNSA in the germline V gene. Deletions cut 5 bases from V and 3 bases from J, with 16 bases between. The CDR3 runs to 15 residues. CDR3 in DNA: TGTGCCAGCAGCCAAGGCGGGGGTTGGGACACTGAAGCTTTCTTT. This encodes CASSQGGGWDTEAFF. The full variable domain, its missing parts supplied by reference TRBV7-2 and TRBJ1-1, is GAGVSQSPSNKVTEKGKDVELRCDPISGHTALYWYRQSLGQGLEFLIYFQGNSAPDKSGLPSDRFSAERTGGSVSTLTIQRTQQEDSAVYLCASSQGGGWDTEAFFGQGTRLTVV.

This clonotype has more than one count but fewer than ten. The chain joins TRBV2 to TRBJ1-2, with D unclear. The CDR3 is made up of 12 amino acids. Germline CDR1 reads SNHLY; CDR2 reads FYNNEI. DNA for the CDR3: TGTGCGGTCCAAGCCCAGCCCCTTGACTACACCTTC. Its protein product is CAVQAQPLDYTF.

The CDR3 loop is CASSRTSGRQFYEQYF. The DNA of the CDR3 is TGTGCCAGCAGCCGGACTAGCGGGAGGCAGTTCTACGAGCAGTACTTC. V and J are TRBV6-1 and TRBJ2-7, with 14 bases matching TRBD2. Germline V gene lookup returns CDR1 MNHNS and CDR2 SASEGT. The V and J ends lost 6 bases and 3 bases, in that order; junction bases with no gene match: 7. The CDR3 length is 16 residues.